This T cell receptor (beta chain) was found in a study of cytomegalovirus exposure and HLA in healthy donors. Regarding the study as a whole: The majority of CMV-associated TCR beta chains were reported as apparently HLA-restricted in a later analysis.

Researchers ran the PCR with 60 Vbeta and 13 Jbeta primers. Assay: immunoSEQ multiplex PCR; the TCRdb copy retains only in-frame clones and omits some. The sample holds around 62,000 clones; approximately 80% are singletons and the top ten take less than 3%. Looked up from germline, CDR1 is MNHNY and CDR2 is SVGAGI (reference sequence). CDR3 length: 15 residues. Trimming left V 0 bases short and J 4 bases short, with 10 bases between. Details on this clone: Its specificity is not known. The sample carries other DNA sequences with the same CDR3.

Sample: PBMCs. The rearrangement joins TRBV6-6 to TRBJ1-5; the D gene is possibly TRBD1 (5 bases). The TCR was taken from a woman under 40 in good health and CMV-seronegative. CDR3 region: CASSYSGGGNQPQHF. The CDR3 coding sequence is TGTGCCAGCAGTTACTCCGGGGGGGGGAATCAGCCCCAGCATTTT.